Detailed here is one T cell receptor (beta chain). These data come from a study of long-term antiretroviral therapy in people with HIV. immunoSEQ v3.0 was run at survey level. Only in-frame clones appear in the TCRdb table, and some are missing; sequencing was by immunoSEQ multiplex PCR. The sample yields fewer than 35,000 clones, more than 75% seen once. The TCR was taken from a man aged 45-65 years with HIV. The material sequenced was unsorted PBMCs, taken 2.9 years after starting antiretroviral therapy.

The CDR3: CASSPIVNTEAFF. The CDR3 DNA sequence: TGTGCCAGCTCACCAATCGTGAACACTGAAGCTTTCTTT. This sequence joins TRBV18 and TRBJ1-1; no firm D call. Germline-derived CDR1 and CDR2 are KGHSH and LQKENI. The CDR3 is 13 residues long. Trimming stripped 2 bases from V and 0 bases from J, with 4 bases between.